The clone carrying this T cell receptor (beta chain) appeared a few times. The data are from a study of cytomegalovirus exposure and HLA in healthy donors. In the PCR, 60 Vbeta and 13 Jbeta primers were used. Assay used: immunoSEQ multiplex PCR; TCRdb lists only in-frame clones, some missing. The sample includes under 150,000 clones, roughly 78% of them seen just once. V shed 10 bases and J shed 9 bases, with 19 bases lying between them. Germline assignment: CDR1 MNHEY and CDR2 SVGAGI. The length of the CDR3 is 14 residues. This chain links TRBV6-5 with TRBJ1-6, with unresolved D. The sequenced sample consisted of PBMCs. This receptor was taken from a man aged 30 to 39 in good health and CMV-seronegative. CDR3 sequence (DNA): TGTGCCACCGTCTCGGGGTTTGGAGCTTCACCCCTCCACTTT. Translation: CATVSGFGASPLHF.